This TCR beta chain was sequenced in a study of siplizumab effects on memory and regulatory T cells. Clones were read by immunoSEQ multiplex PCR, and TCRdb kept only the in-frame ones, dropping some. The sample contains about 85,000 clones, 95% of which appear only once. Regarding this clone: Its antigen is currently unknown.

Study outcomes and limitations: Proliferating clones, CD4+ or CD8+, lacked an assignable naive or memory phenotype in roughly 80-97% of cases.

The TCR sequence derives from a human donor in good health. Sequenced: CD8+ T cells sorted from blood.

CDR3 in DNA: TGTGCCAGTAGTGTTGGACTACTCTACTCCTACGAGCAGTACTTC. Its protein is CASSVGLLYSYEQYF. V is TRBV19 and J is TRBJ2-7, with a weak D call TRBD2 (6 bases). The CDR3 is 15 residues long. Looked up from germline, CDR1 is LNHDA and CDR2 is SQIVND (reference sequence). Trimming shortened V by 5 bases and J by 0 bases, and 14 bases separated the two germline ends.